A single T cell receptor beta chain is shown here with its context. Antigen: not known. CDR3 size: 17 residues. Germline assignment: CDR1 LNHNV and CDR2 YYDKDF (reference sequence). This record belongs to a study of blood T cells in healthy people across ages. Study-wide results and caveats: The study found more naive CD4+ cells and higher diversity in long-lived than aged donors.

A second PCR, run for about 6 to 12 cycles, used a sample-barcoded 5' primer plus a J-beta primer mix. TCRdb processed the 5' RACE reads anew with MiXCR; each CDR3 protein has one entry. The sample includes some 290,000 distinct CDR3 sequences, roughly a quarter of them seen just once. The J gene is TRBJ2-5, the V gene TRBV15; TRBD2 matches 8 bases. The DNA end is a closer match to TRBJ2-1, so the J assignment may be wrong. Sequencing was done on a sample of blood. The clonotype was recovered from a woman aged 70 to 79 in good health. The CDR3 here is CATSRSGGVSGSNEQFF. The CDR3 DNA follows: TGTGCCACCAGCAGATCGGGGGGGGTAAGCGGGAGTAATGAGCAGTTCTTC.